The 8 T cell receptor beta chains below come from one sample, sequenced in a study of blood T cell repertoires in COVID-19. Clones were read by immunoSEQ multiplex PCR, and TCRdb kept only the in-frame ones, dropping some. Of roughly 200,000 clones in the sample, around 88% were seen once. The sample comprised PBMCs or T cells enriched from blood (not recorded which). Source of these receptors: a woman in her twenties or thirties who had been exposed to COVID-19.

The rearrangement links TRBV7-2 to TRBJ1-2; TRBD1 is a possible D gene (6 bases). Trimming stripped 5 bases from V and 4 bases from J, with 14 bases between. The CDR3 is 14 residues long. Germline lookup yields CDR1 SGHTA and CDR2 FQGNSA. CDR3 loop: CASSLGGAGYGYTF. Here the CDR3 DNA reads TGTGCCAGCAGCCTGGGGGGGGCGGGCTATGGCTACACCTTC. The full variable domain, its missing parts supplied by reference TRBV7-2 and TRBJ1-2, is GAGVSQSPSNKVTEKGKDVELRCDPISGHTALYWYRQSLGQGLEFLIYFQGNSAPDKSGLPSDRFSAERTGGSVSTLTIQRTQQEDSAVYLCASSLGGAGYGYTFGSGTRLTVV.

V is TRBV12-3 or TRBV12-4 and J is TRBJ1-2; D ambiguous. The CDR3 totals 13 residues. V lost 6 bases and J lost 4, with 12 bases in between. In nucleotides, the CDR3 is TGTGCCAGCAGCCCGACTCAACTCTATGGCTACACCTTC. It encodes CASSPTQLYGYTF.

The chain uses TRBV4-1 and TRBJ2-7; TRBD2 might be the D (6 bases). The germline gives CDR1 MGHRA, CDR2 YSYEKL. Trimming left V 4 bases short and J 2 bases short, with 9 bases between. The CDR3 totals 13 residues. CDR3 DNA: TGCGCCAGCAGCCCGGGACTGACCTACGAGCAGTACTTC. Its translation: CASSPGLTYEQYF.

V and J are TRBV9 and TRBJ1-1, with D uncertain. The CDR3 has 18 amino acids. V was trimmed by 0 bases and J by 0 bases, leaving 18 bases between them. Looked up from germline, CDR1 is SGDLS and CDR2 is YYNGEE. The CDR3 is CASSVGGSGVFLNTEAFF. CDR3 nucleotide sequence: TGTGCCAGCAGCGTAGGAGGGTCAGGAGTGTTCCTGAACACTGAAGCTTTCTTT.

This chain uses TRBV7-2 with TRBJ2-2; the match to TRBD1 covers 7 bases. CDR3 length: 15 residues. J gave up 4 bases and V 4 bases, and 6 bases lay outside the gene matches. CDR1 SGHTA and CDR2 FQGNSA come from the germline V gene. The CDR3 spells CASSWQGVSTGELFF. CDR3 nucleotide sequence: TGTGCCAGCAGCTGGCAGGGGGTTAGCACCGGGGAGCTGTTTTTT.

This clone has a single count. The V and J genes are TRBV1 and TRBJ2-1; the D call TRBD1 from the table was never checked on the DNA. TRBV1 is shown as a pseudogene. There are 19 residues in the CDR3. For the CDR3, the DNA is TGCATCAGCAGCCAAGATTTTTCCGTCTTCGGACAGGGGGACAATGAGCAGTTCTTC. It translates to CISSQDFSVFGQGDNEQFF.

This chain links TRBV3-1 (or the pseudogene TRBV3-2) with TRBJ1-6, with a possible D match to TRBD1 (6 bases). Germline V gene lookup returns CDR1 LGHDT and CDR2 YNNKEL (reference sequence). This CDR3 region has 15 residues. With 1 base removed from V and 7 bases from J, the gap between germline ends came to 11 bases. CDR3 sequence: CASSQVGGGNSPLHF. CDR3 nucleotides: TGTGCCAGCAGCCAAGTAGGGGGTGGGAATTCACCCCTCCACTTT.

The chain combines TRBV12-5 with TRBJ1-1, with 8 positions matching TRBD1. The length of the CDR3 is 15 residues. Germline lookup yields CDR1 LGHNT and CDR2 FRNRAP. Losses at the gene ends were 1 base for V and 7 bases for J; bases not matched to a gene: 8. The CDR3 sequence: CASGLATGGRGEAFF. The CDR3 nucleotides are TGTGCTAGTGGTTTGGCAACAGGGGGACGGGGTGAAGCTTTCTTT.